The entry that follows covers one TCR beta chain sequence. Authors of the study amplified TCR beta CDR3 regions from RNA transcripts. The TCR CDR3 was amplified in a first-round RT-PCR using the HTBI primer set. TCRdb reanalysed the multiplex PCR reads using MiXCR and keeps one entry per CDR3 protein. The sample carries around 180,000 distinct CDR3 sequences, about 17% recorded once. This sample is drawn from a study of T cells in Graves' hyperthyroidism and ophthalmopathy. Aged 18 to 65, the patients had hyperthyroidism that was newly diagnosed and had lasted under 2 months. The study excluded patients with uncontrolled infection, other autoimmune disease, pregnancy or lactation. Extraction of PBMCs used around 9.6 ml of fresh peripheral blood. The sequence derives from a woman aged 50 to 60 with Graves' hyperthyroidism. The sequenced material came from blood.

The CDR3 nucleotides are TGTGCCAGCAGCTTGGCAGGGACGAATTCACCCCTCCACTTT. Translating it yields CASSLAGTNSPLHF. The chain employs TRBV5-5 and TRBJ1-6; D perhaps matches TRBD1 (5 bases). Germline CDR1 reads SGHKS; CDR2 reads YYEKEE (reference sequence). The CDR3 covers 14 residues. Trimming shortened V by 0 bases and J by 7 bases, and 8 bases separated the two germline ends. Full variable domain (remainder filled in from reference TRBV5-5 and TRBJ1-6): DAGVTQSPTHLIKTRGQQVTLRCSPISGHKSVSWYQQVLGQGPQFIFQYYEKEERGRGNFPDRFSARQFPNYSSELNVNALLLGDSALYLCASSLAGTNSPLHFGNGTRLTVT.